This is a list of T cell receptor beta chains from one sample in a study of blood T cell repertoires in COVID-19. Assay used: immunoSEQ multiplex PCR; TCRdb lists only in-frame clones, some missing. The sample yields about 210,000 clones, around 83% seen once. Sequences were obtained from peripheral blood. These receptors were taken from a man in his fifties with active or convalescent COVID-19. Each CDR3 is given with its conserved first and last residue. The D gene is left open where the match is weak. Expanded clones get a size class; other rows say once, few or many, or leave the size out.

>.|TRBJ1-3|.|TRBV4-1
TGCGCCAGCAGCTTCAATATGGCAGGGAATGGAAACACCATATATTTT
CASSFNMAGNGNTIYF
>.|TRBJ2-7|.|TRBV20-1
TGCAGTGCTAGAGTCGGGGGCGAGCAGTACTTC
CSARVGGEQYF
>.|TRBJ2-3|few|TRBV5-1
TGCGCCAGCAGCCTGGAGGGGGGGCTAGCAGATACGCAGTATTTT
CASSLEGGLADTQYF
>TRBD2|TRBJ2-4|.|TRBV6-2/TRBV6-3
TGTGCCAGCAGTTACTCGACGGGGGGTAACATTCAGTACTTC
CASSYSTGGNIQYF
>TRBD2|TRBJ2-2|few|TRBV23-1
TGCGCCAGATTGGGAGGGGAACCAGGGACCTTTATGAACCCCGGGGAGCTGTTTTTT
CARLGGEPGTFMNPGELFF
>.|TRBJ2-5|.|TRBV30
TGTGCCTGGAGCCTACTAGTACAAGAGACCCAGTACTTC
CAWSLLVQETQYF
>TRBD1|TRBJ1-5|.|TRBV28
TGTGCCAGCAGTCGGACAGGTTTCAATCAGCCCCAGCATTTT
CASSRTGFNQPQHF
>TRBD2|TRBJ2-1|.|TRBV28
TGTGCCAGCACCGGGGGGTACAATGAGCAGTTCTTC
CASTGGYNEQFF
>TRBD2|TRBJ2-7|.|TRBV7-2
TGTGCCAGCAGCACTCAGACTAGCGGGGCCACGGGACTCCTTTACGAGCAGTACTTC
CASSTQTSGATGLLYEQYF
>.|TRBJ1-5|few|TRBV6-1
TGTGCCAGCAGTGACTTACGTGGGGGGGCGGAGCAGCCCCAGCATTTT
CASSDLRGGAEQPQHF
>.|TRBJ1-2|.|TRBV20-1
TGCAGTGCTAGTATCCTATGGAGGTACACCTTC
CSASILWRYTF
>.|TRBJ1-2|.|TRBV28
TGTGCCAGCAGTTTAATGGGTGCGGGACTCCGAAGGGAAGGCTACACCTTC
CASSLMGAGLRREGYTF
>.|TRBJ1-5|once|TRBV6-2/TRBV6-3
TGTGCCAGCAGTCGCTCCTTCGTCCCGCCAGGTCAGCCCCAGCATTTT
CASSRSFVPPGQPQHF
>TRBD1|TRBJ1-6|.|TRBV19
TGTGCCAGTAGCATGGACAGGGGGTCCTCACCCCTCCACTTT
CASSMDRGSSPLHF
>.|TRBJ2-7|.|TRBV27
TGTGCCAGCAGCCTAACAGGAAAGTACGAGCAGTACTTC
CASSLTGKYEQYF
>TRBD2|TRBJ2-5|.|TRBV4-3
TGCGCCAGCAGCCAAGTAGTAGCGGGGGGGGAGACCCAGTACTTC
CASSQVVAGGETQYF
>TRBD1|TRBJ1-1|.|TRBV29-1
TGCAGCGCCCACAGGGGCGCTGAAGCTTTCTTT
CSAHRGAEAFF
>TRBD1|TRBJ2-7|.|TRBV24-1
TGTGCCACCAGTGACTCGGGACAGGGGGCCTACGAGCAGTACTTC
CATSDSGQGAYEQYF
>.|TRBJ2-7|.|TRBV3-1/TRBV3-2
TGTGCCAGCAGACCTTCAGGGATCCCCGAGCAGTACTTC
CASRPSGIPEQYF
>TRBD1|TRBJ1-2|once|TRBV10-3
TGTGCCATCAGTGACGTGGACAGGGTAAACGGTGGCTACACCTTC
CAISDVDRVNGGYTF
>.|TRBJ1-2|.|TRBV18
TGTGCCAGCTCACCACCGACAGAGGTCTATGGCTACACCTTC
CASSPPTEVYGYTF
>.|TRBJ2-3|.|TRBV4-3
TGCGCCAGCAGCCCCGGGACTTCCCCCTTTCCGCAGTATTTT
CASSPGTSPFPQYF
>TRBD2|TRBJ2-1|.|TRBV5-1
TGCGCCAGCAACAAGAGGACTAGCGACTACAATGAGCAGTTCTTC
CASNKRTSDYNEQFF
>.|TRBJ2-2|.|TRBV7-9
TGTGCCAGCAGCTCACAGGGCACCGGGGAGCTGTTTTTT
CASSSQGTGELFF
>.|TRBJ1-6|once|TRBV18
TGTGCCAGCTCACCACAAGGGGCGGTTTCACCCCTCCACTTT
CASSPQGAVSPLHF
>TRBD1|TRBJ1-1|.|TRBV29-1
TGCAGCGCCCAACAGGGACAGCGGAGCACTGAAGCTTTCTTT
CSAQQGQRSTEAFF
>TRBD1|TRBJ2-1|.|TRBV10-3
TGTGCCATCAGCGCAGGGGGCGACGGATTCGCCTACAATGAGCAGTTCTTC
CAISAGGDGFAYNEQFF
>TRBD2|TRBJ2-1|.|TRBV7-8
TGTGCCAGCAGCGGAGGTCTAGCGGGCTCTTACAATGAGCAGTTCTTC
CASSGGLAGSYNEQFF
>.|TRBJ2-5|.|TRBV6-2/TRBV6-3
TGTGCCAGCAGTTACCTCGGGTCCCCTAGGGAGACCCAGTACTTC
CASSYLGSPRETQYF
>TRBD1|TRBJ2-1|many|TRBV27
TGTGCCAGCACCCCGGACAGGTTTGAGGAGCAGTTCTTC
CASTPDRFEEQFF
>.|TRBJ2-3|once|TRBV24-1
TGTGCCACCAGTGATTTGTATGGGGCGGCCGATAGCACAGATACGCAGTATTTT
CATSDLYGAADSTDTQYF
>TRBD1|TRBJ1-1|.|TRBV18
TGTGCCAGCCACAGGGGACTGAACACTGAAGCTTTCTTT
CASHRGLNTEAFF